This T cell receptor beta chain emerged from a study of T cell changes during pregnancy in multiple sclerosis. The germline gives CDR1 GTSNPN, CDR2 SVGIG (reference sequence). The CDR3 spans 21 residues. V was pared by 2 bases and J by 2 bases, with 24 bases of the junction left unmatched. Assay: immunoSEQ multiplex PCR; the TCRdb copy retains only in-frame clones and omits some. The data hold about 100,000 clones, with about nine tenths observed a single time. The material sequenced was peripheral blood, taken after pregnancy. The chain has TRBV30 and TRBJ2-1; the match to TRBD2 covers 7 bases. The origin of this receptor is a female donor with multiple sclerosis, enrolled in a pregnancy study. CDR3: CAWSWGHGNRAAGKPYNEQFF. As DNA, the CDR3 is TGTGCCTGGAGTTGGGGCCACGGGAATCGTGCAGCGGGGAAGCCCTACAATGAGCAGTTCTTC.